The source of this TCR beta chain is a study of blood T cell repertoires in COVID-19. Study overall: Donors in the United States, Italy and Spain gave samples during acute or convalescent COVID-19.

Authors' data handling: Amplification with reference gene primers provided the estimates of nucleated cell counts. Sequencing was performed with immunoSEQ multiplex PCR; in TCRdb, only in-frame clones are kept and a portion is missing. D and trimming come from the DNA, and the V and J calls and clone size come from that table. The profile shows 300,000 to 400,000 clones, approximately 90% of them singletons. With V trimmed by 5 bases and J by 4 bases, 10 bases remained unmatched. Germline assignment: CDR1 MNHEY and CDR2 SVGAGI. The CDR3 has 15 amino acids. Resolution of symptoms, clearance, or two negative PCRs was present in recovered Cohort 3 donors.

Sequencing was carried out using PBMCs or T cells enriched from blood (not recorded which). The V and J genes are TRBV6-5 and TRBJ1-2; 7 bases align to TRBD1. The source of this sequence is a man in his late teens or twenties who had recovered from COVID-19. CDR3 nucleotides: TGTGCCAGCAGTACGTTAGGGACAGCCTCCTATGGCTACACCTTC. Residues: CASSTLGTASYGYTF.